This T cell receptor (beta chain) was retrieved from a study of shared clonotypes between healthy human individuals. Study summary: The donor pool was made up of two women and a few men aged 18 to 49.

The protocol was immunoSEQ multiplex PCR, while the TCRdb copy is restricted to in-frame clones and leaves out a portion. In the table there are roughly 570,000 clones, roughly 98% of which are singletons. CD45RO-negative cells were positively selected for CCR7, leaving out terminally differentiated effector memory CD45RA+ cells. The CDR3 length is 13 residues. Trimming removed 6 bases at V and 3 bases at J, with 11 bases between. Germline lookup yields CDR1 MNHNS and CDR2 SASEGT. Sequencing was done on a sample of naive CD8+ T cells sorted from blood. The J gene is TRBJ1-1, the V gene TRBV6-1; maybe TRBD1 (6 bases). This TCR was sampled from a man aged 30 to 39 in good health. The CDR3 DNA follows: TGTGCCAGCAGCGAAACAGGGCACACTGAAGCTTTCTTT. Its protein product is CASSETGHTEAFF.